These 29 T cell receptor beta chains share one sample of origin, sequenced in a study of cytomegalovirus exposure and HLA in healthy donors. Researchers ran the PCR with 60 Vbeta and 13 Jbeta primers. Produced via immunoSEQ multiplex PCR; TCRdb's table is partial and in-frame only. The data hold over 95,000 clones, with about 83% observed a single time. Sequenced material: PBMCs. The receptors originated from a female donor in good health and CMV-seronegative.

The chain recombines TRBV5-6 with TRBJ2-7; 11 nucleotides agree with TRBD1. The CDR3 has 15 amino acids. Germline-derived CDR1 and CDR2 are SGHDT and YYEEEE. The junction had 9 bases not matched to a gene; V was cut back by 4 bases and J by 6 bases. The chain's CDR3 is CASSRPGQGACEQYF. The CDR3 DNA reads as TGTGCCAGCAGCCGACCAGGACAGGGGGCATGCGAGCAGTACTTC.

The V call is TRBV7-9, the J call TRBJ2-3, with 8 bases that match TRBD2. The CDR3 covers 16 residues. Germline-derived CDR1 and CDR2 are SEHNR and FQNEAQ (reference sequence). Germline trimming cut 4 bases from V and 1 base from J; bases unmatched to any gene: 7. CDR3 DNA: TGTGCCAGCAGCTCCCCCCCGGGACTAGGCACAGATACGCAGTATTTT. Translating it yields CASSSPPGLGTDTQYF.

The V call is TRBV7-2, the J call TRBJ2-2; 12 bases agree with TRBD2. This CDR3 is built from 16 residues. Unmatched junction bases numbered 3, after V lost 3 bases and J lost 4 bases. Per the germline V gene, CDR1 is SGHTA and CDR2 is FQGNSA. The CDR3 sequence is CASSFTSGGITGELFF. The CDR3 DNA sequence: TGTGCCAGCAGCTTCACTAGCGGGGGGATCACCGGGGAGCTGTTTTTT.

This chain uses TRBV7-3 with TRBJ1-1; D is unclear. Trimming took off 2 bases at V and 3 bases at J, with 10 bases between the two ends. This CDR3 comprises 14 residues. In germline, CDR1 is SGHTA, CDR2 FQGTGA. CDR3 coding DNA: TGTGCCAGCAGCTTAGGAGGGTTCGACACTGAAGCTTTCTTT. It yields the protein CASSLGGFDTEAFF.

The chain recombines TRBV27 with TRBJ2-1, with TRBD1 as a possible D gene (7 bases). The length of the CDR3 is 14 residues. V shed 8 bases and J shed 0 bases, with 11 bases lying between them. The germline V gene encodes CDR1 MNHEY and CDR2 SMNVEV (reference sequence). CDR3 sequence reads: CASGGDSSYNEQFF. CDR3 in DNA: TGTGCCAGCGGCGGGGACAGCTCCTACAATGAGCAGTTCTTC.

The genes are TRBV19 and TRBJ2-5, with D perhaps matching TRBD2 (5 bases). Trimming pared 9 bases from V and 7 bases from J, leaving 12 bases between. This CDR3 spans 11 amino acids. The germline V gene has CDR1 LNHDA and CDR2 SQIVND (reference sequence). The CDR3 sequence is CASSSGVTQYF. In DNA form, the CDR3 reads TGTGCCAGCTCTTCCGGGGTGACCCAGTACTTC.

The rearrangement links TRBV6-1 to TRBJ1-1; possible D gene TRBD1, 6 bases. The CDR3 contains 16 residues. Per the germline V gene, CDR1 is MNHNS and CDR2 is SASEGT. Trimming cost V 0 bases and J 0 bases, with 11 bases left between them. The CDR3, as DNA: TGTGCCAGCAGTGAAGCCACAGGGCGAATGAACACTGAAGCTTTCTTT. Translated: CASSEATGRMNTEAFF.

The chain combines TRBV6-5 with TRBJ2-7, with D perhaps matching TRBD1 (5 bases). Trimming left V 5 bases short and J 3 bases short, with 17 bases between. This CDR3 has 15 amino acids. Germline V lookup: CDR1 MNHEY, CDR2 SVGAGI. CDR3 amino acids: CASSAPSRANYEQYF. The CDR3 bases are TGTGCCAGCAGTGCCCCATCCAGGGCCAACTACGAGCAGTACTTC.

V gene TRBV18 combines with J gene TRBJ1-5; perhaps TRBD1 as D (6 bases). The CDR3 loop spans 14 amino acids. CDR1 and CDR2 (germline): KGHSH, LQKENI. V lost 6 bases, J lost 3 bases, and 12 bases lay in between. Here the CDR3 reads CASSSGVVNQPQHF. The CDR3 DNA is TGTGCCAGCTCTTCAGGGGTTGTCAATCAGCCCCAGCATTTT.

Here the CDR3 DNA reads TGTGCCAGCAGTCCCTACAGGACAGGGATAAATCAGCCCCAGCATTTT. Translating gives CASSPYRTGINQPQHF. The chain joins TRBV27 to TRBJ1-5; 8 bases align to TRBD1. The CDR3 extends over 16 amino acids. V shed 5 bases and J 4 bases; nucleotides not matched to a gene: 10. The germline V gene encodes CDR1 MNHEY and CDR2 SMNVEV (reference sequence).

This sequence joins TRBV12-5 and TRBJ2-3, with 13 bases fitting TRBD2. The CDR3 loop spans 21 amino acids. V lost 0 bases to trimming and J lost 0 bases; unmatched junction nucleotides: 12. Germline V lookup: CDR1 LGHNT, CDR2 FRNRAP. DNA of the CDR3: TGTGCTAGTGGTTTGGTTAGGCGGGGACTAGCGGGGCCCACTAGCACAGATACGCAGTATTTT. Protein sequence: CASGLVRRGLAGPTSTDTQYF.

This clone was recorded a few times. The chain combines TRBV7-6 with TRBJ1-3; D unresolved. This CDR3 region has 13 residues. From germline, CDR1 is SGHVS and CDR2 FNYEAQ. The V gene lost 11 bases and the J gene lost 4 bases, with 15 bases spanning the gap. CDR3 amino acids: CASIPGLGNTIYF. CDR3 DNA: TGTGCCTCAATCCCTGGGCTGGGAAACACCATATATTTT. Supplemented by reference TRBV7-6 and TRBJ1-3, the full variable domain reads GAGVSQSPRYKVTKRGQDVALRCDPISGHVSLYWYRQALGQGPEFLTYFNYEAQQDKSGLPNDRFSAERPEGSISTLTIQRTEQRDSAMYRCASIPGLGNTIYFGEGSWLTVV.

The table lists this clone with a count of one. The chain combines TRBV20-1 with TRBJ1-1; D gene unclear. CDR1 and CDR2 from the germline V gene are DFQATT and SNEGSKA (reference sequence). CDR3 size: 11 residues. Trimming removed 0 bases from V and 6 bases from J, with 5 bases in between. The CDR3 DNA follows: TGCAGTGCTAGAGACAGTCCTGAAGCTTTCTTT. It codes for CSARDSPEAFF.

The sample holds one count of this clone. The chain is built from TRBV19 and TRBJ1-5, with a tentative D call TRBD1 (5 bases). Germline assignment: CDR1 LNHDA and CDR2 SQIVND (reference sequence). The CDR3 extends over 16 amino acids. Trimming shortened V by 3 bases and J by 2 bases, and 14 bases separated the two germline ends. The DNA for the CDR3 is TGTGCCAGTAGTATTGGGGCGCGACAAGGCAATCAGCCCCAGCATTTT. Its translation is CASSIGARQGNQPQHF.

The V gene is TRBV4-2, the J gene TRBJ2-2; TRBD2 matches 7 bases. V shed 0 bases, J shed 2 bases, and the junction held 6 bases outside the gene matches. Per the germline V gene, CDR1 is LGHNA and CDR2 is YNFKEQ. The CDR3 spans 17 residues. The CDR3 reads CASSQDRGGRNTGELFF. The CDR3 bases are TGTGCCAGCAGCCAAGATCGGGGCGGGAGAAACACCGGGGAGCTGTTTTTT.

A note on this clone: At the DNA level, this CDR3 is encoded by other sequences in the same sample as well. V is TRBV6-4 and J is TRBJ2-3, with 7 positions matching TRBD1. This CDR3 has 14 residues. Per germline, CDR1 MRHNA and CDR2 SNTAGT. V was pared by 0 bases and J by 4 bases, with 1 base of the junction left unmatched. This CDR3 is CASSDSQGADTQYF. Here the CDR3 DNA reads TGTGCCAGCAGTGACTCGCAGGGGGCAGATACGCAGTATTTT.

This clone has just one count. The chain employs TRBV7-9 and TRBJ2-4; 9 nucleotides line up with TRBD1. CDR3 length: 16 amino acids. V was pared by 4 bases and J by 0 bases, with 4 bases of the junction left unmatched. CDR1 and CDR2 (germline): SEHNR, FQNEAQ (reference sequence). CDR3 DNA: TGTGCCAGCAGCTCTAGACAGGGGGAAGCCAAAAACATTCAGTACTTC. It yields the protein CASSSRQGEAKNIQYF.

The chain carries TRBV7-2 and TRBJ2-5; TRBD2 agrees at 10 bases. The germline V gene has CDR1 SGHTA and CDR2 FQGNSA. The CDR3 covers 16 residues. J gave up 5 bases and V 5 bases, and 11 bases lay outside the gene matches. The CDR3 loop reads CASSQAGGLLMETQYF. CDR3 nucleotides: TGTGCCAGCAGCCAAGCGGGGGGGCTTTTAATGGAGACCCAGTACTTC. The whole variable domain, remainder taken from reference TRBV7-2 and TRBJ2-5, is GAGVSQSPSNKVTEKGKDVELRCDPISGHTALYWYRQSLGQGLEFLIYFQGNSAPDKSGLPSDRFSAERTGGSVSTLTIQRTQQEDSAVYLCASSQAGGLLMETQYFGPGTRLLVL.

This clone is a singleton in its sample. This chain connects TRBV11-1 to TRBJ2-7; 7 bases map to TRBD2. Germline-derived CDR1 and CDR2 are SGHAT and FQDESV (reference sequence). This CDR3 comprises 16 residues. Trimming took 5 bases from V and 6 from J; bases not matched to a gene: 16. For the CDR3, the DNA is TGTGCCAGCAGCCTCCGGGACTACAAAGGGGCCTCCGAGCAGTACTTC. This sequence encodes CASSLRDYKGASEQYF.

This chain links TRBV6-5 with TRBJ2-5; 12 positions agree with TRBD2. The CDR3 is made up of 16 amino acids. Germline V gene sequence: CDR1 MNHEY, CDR2 SVGAGI. V trimming: 2 bases; J trimming: 5 bases; junction bases outside the gene matches: 6. CDR3 amino acids: CASSYGLAGGPETQYF. CDR3 bases: TGTGCCAGCAGTTACGGGCTAGCGGGGGGGCCTGAGACCCAGTACTTC.

This CDR3 is CASIDRRGQGNEQFF. The CDR3 DNA follows: TGTGCCAGCATCGACAGGAGGGGACAGGGGAATGAGCAGTTCTTC. The rearrangement uses TRBV11-2 and TRBJ2-1; 10 bases match TRBD1. V lost 7 bases and J lost 7; bases outside the gene matches: 10. This CDR3 has 15 amino acids. Per the germline V gene, CDR1 is SGHAT and CDR2 is FQNNGV.

This clone came up once. The chain is built from TRBV19 and TRBJ1-1; D might be TRBD1 (6 bases). The germline V and J ends were trimmed by 5 bases and 5 bases, with 9 bases remaining between them. CDR1 and CDR2 from the germline V gene are LNHDA and SQIVND (reference sequence). The length of the CDR3 is 12 residues. CDR3 sequence: CASSHQGTEAFF. CDR3 nucleotides: TGTGCCAGTAGTCATCAGGGGACTGAAGCTTTCTTT.

The chain has TRBV5-1 and TRBJ2-3; the match to TRBD2 covers 10 bases. With 2 bases clipped from V and 4 bases from J, the junction kept 4 bases outside the gene matches. The CDR3 consists of 15 residues. Germline V lookup: CDR1 SGHRS, CDR2 YFSETQ. This CDR3 is CASSFGLAGADTQYF. Here the CDR3 DNA reads TGCGCCAGCAGCTTCGGCCTAGCGGGGGCAGATACGCAGTATTTT.

DNA of the CDR3: TGTGCCAGCAGCGGGGAGGGCGAGACCCAGTACTTC. Its protein is CASSGEGETQYF. The chain carries TRBV9 and TRBJ2-5; 7 nucleotides agree with TRBD2. Germline assignment: CDR1 SGDLS and CDR2 YYNGEE. The CDR3 consists of 12 residues. The V and J ends lost 3 bases and 5 bases, in that order; junction bases with no gene match: 1.

This clone was seen more than once but under ten times. V gene TRBV5-1 combines with J gene TRBJ1-4; 9 positions match TRBD1. CDR3 size: 14 residues. Unmatched junction bases numbered 4, after V lost 2 bases and J lost 8 bases. Per germline, CDR1 SGHRS and CDR2 YFSETQ. CDR3 nucleotides: TGCGCCAGCAGCTTACAGGGGGCTGGGGAAAAACTGTTTTTT. It encodes CASSLQGAGEKLFF. The full variable domain, in which reference TRBV5-1 and TRBJ1-4 provide the parts outside the CDR3, is KAGVTQTPRYLIKTRGQQVTLSCSPISGHRSVSWYQQTPGQGLQFLFEYFSETQRNKGNFPGRFSGRQFSNSRSEMNVSTLELGDSALYLCASSLQGAGEKLFFGSGTQLSVL.

The chain joins TRBV10-1 to TRBJ1-5, with TRBD1 matching 8 bases. The germline V gene encodes CDR1 WNHNN and CDR2 SYGVQD (reference sequence). With V trimmed by 6 bases and J by 2 bases, 9 bases remained unmatched. The CDR3 is 16 residues long. CDR3 residues: CASRRRTGLGNQPQHF. The CDR3 DNA sequence: TGCGCCAGCAGGAGGAGGACAGGGTTGGGCAATCAGCCCCAGCATTTT.

This chain connects TRBV7-2 to TRBJ2-7, with TRBD2 matching over 12 bases. CDR1 is SGHTA and CDR2 is FQGNSA in the germline V gene. The CDR3 totals 16 residues. V was clipped by 1 base and J by 5 bases; unmatched bases: 6. The CDR3 region has the DNA TGTGCCAGCAGCTTAGGATACACTAGCGGGGGGCACGAGCAGTACTTC. Residues: CASSLGYTSGGHEQYF.

The chain carries TRBV10-3 and TRBJ1-2; D not certain. CDR3 length: 13 amino acids. The germline CDR1 and CDR2 sequences are ENHRY and SYGVKD. The V end lost 6 bases, the J end lost 0 bases, and 8 bases lay between the germline ends. CDR3 residues: CAIRAESNYGYTF. The CDR3 DNA reads as TGTGCCATCAGGGCGGAATCTAACTATGGCTACACCTTC.

The chain combines TRBV7-8 with TRBJ2-5, with a possible D match to TRBD1 (5 bases). The CDR3 runs 14 residues. Germline assignment: CDR1 SGHVS and CDR2 FQNEAQ. The V gene lost 5 bases and the J gene lost 0 bases, with 10 bases spanning the gap. This CDR3 reads CASSQPTDQETQYF. CDR3 bases: TGTGCCAGCAGCCAACCGACAGACCAAGAGACCCAGTACTTC.